This section outlines one TCR beta chain sequence together with its context. This record comes from a study of blood T cell repertoires in COVID-19. Sequencing was performed with immunoSEQ multiplex PCR; in TCRdb, only in-frame clones are kept and a portion is missing. The sample has around 45,000 clones; under 85% are singletons. The receptor's source is a man older than 75 in a cohort sampled during active COVID-19. The sample was peripheral blood.

The CDR3 DNA follows: TGTGCCAGCAGTTACAGGCGGGGCTCCGGTCAGCCCCAGCATTTT. Protein product: CASSYRRGSGQPQHF. The chain links TRBV6-5 to TRBJ1-5; D is perhaps TRBD1 (5 bases). Trimming stripped 2 bases from V and 6 bases from J, with 14 bases between. Germline values: CDR1 MNHEY, CDR2 SVGAGI. The CDR3 has 15 residues.